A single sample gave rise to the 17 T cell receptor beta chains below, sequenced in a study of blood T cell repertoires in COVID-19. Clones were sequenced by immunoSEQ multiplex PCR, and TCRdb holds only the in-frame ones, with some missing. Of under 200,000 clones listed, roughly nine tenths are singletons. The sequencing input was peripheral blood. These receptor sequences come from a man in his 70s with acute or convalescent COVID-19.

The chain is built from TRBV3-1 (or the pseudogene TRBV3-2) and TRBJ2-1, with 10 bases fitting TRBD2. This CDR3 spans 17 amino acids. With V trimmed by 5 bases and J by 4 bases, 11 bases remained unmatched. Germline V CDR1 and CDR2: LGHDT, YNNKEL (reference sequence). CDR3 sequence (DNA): TGTGCCAGCAGCGGTTTTTCCCGGACTAGCGGTTACAATGAGCAGTTCTTC. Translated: CASSGFSRTSGYNEQFF.

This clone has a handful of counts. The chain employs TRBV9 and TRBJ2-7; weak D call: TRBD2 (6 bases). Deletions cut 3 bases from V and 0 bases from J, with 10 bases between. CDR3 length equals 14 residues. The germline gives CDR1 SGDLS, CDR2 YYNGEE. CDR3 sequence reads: CASSAGLFSYEQYF. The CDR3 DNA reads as TGTGCCAGCAGCGCCGGACTATTCTCCTACGAGCAGTACTTC. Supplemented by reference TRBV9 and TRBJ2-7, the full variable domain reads DSGVTQTPKHLITATGQRVTLRCSPRSGDLSVYWYQQSLDQGLQFLIQYYNGEERAKGNILERFSAQQFPDLHSELNLSSLELGDSALYFCASSAGLFSYEQYFGPGTRLTVT.

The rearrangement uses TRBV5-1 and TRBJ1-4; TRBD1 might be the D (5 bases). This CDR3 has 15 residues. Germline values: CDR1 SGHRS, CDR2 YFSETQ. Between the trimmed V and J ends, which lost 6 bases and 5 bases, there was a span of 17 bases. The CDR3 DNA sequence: TGCGCCAGCAACCTTGGCGGGACGCAGAATGAAAAACTGTTTTTT. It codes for CASNLGGTQNEKLFF.

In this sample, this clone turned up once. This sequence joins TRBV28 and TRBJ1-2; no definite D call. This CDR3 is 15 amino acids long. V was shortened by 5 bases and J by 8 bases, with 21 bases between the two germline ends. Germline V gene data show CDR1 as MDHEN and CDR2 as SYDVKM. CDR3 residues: CASSPGPLGLGGYTF. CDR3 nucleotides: TGTGCCAGCAGTCCCGGTCCACTCGGACTAGGAGGCTACACCTTC.

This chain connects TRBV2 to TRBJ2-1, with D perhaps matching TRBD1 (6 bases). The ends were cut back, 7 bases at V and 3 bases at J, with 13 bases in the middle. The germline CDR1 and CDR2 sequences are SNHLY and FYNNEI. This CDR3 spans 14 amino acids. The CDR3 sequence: CASTARTVYNEQFF. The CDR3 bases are TGTGCCAGCACCGCGAGGACAGTCTACAATGAGCAGTTCTTC.

As DNA, the CDR3 is TGTGCCAGCAGCTTTTGTGGGGCACGTCAGCCCCAGCATTTT. It is translated as CASSFCGARQPQHF. The chain employs TRBV12-1 and TRBJ1-5; the table names TRBD1, a call not compared with the DNA. TRBV12-1 is a known pseudogene. The CDR3 consists of 14 residues.

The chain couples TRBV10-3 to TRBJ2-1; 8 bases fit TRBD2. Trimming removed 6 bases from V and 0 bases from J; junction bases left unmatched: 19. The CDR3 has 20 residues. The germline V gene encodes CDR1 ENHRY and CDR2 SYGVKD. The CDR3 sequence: CAIRRFSGTRSESSYNEQFF. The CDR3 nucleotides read TGTGCCATCAGGAGGTTCTCCGGGACTAGGTCTGAGAGCTCCTACAATGAGCAGTTCTTC.

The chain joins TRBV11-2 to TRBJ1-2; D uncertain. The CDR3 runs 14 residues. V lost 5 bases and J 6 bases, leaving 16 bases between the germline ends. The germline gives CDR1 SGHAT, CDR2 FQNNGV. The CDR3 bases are TGTGCCAGCAGCCTTAGGTGGGTTGGAGATGGCTACACCTTC. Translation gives CASSLRWVGDGYTF.

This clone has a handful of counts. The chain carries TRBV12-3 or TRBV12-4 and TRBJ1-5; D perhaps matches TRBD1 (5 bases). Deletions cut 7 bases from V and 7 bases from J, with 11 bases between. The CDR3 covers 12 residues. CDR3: CASNSGYQPQHF. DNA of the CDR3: TGTGCCAGCAATTCAGGGTACCAGCCCCAGCATTTT.

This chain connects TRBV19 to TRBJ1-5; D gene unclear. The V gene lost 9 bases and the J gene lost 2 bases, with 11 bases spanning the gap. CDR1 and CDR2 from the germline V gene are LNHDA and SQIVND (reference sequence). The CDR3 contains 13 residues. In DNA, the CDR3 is TGTGCCAGCGAGGGATCCCGCAATCAGCCCCAGCATTTT. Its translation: CASEGSRNQPQHF.

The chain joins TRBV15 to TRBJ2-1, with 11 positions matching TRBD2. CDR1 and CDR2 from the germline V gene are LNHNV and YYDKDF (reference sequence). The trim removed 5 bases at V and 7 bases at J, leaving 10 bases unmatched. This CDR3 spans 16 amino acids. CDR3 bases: TGTGCCACCAGCGACCGTAGCGGGGGGGCCGGTAATGAGCAGTTCTTC. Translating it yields CATSDRSGGAGNEQFF.

CDR3 loop: CASSTQGARYGYTF. CDR3 sequence (DNA): TGTGCCAGCAGTACTCAGGGGGCCAGGTATGGCTACACCTTC. The chain employs TRBV28 and TRBJ1-2; TRBD1 matches 8 bases. The CDR3 totals 14 residues. CDR1 is MDHEN and CDR2 is SYDVKM in the germline V gene. The V gene end was trimmed by 5 bases and the J gene end by 5 bases; junction bases not matched to a gene: 7.

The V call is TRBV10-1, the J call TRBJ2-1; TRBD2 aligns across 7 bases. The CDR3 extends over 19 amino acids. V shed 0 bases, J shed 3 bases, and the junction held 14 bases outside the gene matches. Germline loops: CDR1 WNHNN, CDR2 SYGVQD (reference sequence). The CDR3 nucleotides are TGCGCCAGCAGTGAGTCGAGTCCTCTTCGGCTAGCGGACTACAATGAGCAGTTCTTC. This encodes CASSESSPLRLADYNEQFF.

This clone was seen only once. CDR3 residues: CASSPGTVTGELFF. For the CDR3, the DNA is TGTGCCAGCTCACCCGGGACAGTCACCGGGGAGCTGTTTTTT. The V call is TRBV18, the J call TRBJ2-2, with 7 bases fitting TRBD1. In germline, CDR1 is KGHSH, CDR2 LQKENI. With V trimmed by 3 bases and J by 4 bases, 2 bases remained unmatched. This CDR3 contains 14 residues.

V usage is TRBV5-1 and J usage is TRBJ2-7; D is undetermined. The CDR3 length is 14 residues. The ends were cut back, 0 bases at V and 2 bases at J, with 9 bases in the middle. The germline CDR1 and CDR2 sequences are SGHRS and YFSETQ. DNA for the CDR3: TGCGCCAGCAGCTTGGCAGGTTTTCCCTACGAGCAGTACTTC. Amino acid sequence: CASSLAGFPYEQYF.

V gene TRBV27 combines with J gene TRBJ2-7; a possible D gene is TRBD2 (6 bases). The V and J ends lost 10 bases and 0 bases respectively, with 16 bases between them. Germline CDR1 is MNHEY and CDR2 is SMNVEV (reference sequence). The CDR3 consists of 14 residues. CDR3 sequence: CATTPTRSSYEQYF. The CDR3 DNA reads TGTGCCACGACCCCGACTAGGAGCTCCTACGAGCAGTACTTC.

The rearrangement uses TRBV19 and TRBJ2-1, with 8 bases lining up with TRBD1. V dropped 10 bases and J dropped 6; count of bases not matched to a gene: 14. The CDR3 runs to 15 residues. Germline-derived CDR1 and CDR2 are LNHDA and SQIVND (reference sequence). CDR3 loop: CATNSPGQGSNEQFF. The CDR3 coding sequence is TGTGCCACAAATTCCCCTGGACAGGGTAGCAATGAGCAGTTCTTC.